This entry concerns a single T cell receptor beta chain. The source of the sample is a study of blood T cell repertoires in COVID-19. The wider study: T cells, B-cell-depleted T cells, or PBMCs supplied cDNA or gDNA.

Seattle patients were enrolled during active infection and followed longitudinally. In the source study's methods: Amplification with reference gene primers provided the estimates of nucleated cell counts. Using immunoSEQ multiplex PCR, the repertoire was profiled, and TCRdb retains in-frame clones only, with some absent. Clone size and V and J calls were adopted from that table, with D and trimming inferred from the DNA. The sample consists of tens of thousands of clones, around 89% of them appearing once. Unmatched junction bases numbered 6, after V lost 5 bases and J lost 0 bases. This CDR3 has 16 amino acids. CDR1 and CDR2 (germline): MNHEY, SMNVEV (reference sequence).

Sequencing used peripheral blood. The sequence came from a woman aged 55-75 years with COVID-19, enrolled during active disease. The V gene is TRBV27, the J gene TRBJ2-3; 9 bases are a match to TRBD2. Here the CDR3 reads CASSLRLAASTDTQYF. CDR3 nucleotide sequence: TGTGCCAGCAGTCTGCGACTAGCGGCAAGCACAGATACGCAGTATTTT.